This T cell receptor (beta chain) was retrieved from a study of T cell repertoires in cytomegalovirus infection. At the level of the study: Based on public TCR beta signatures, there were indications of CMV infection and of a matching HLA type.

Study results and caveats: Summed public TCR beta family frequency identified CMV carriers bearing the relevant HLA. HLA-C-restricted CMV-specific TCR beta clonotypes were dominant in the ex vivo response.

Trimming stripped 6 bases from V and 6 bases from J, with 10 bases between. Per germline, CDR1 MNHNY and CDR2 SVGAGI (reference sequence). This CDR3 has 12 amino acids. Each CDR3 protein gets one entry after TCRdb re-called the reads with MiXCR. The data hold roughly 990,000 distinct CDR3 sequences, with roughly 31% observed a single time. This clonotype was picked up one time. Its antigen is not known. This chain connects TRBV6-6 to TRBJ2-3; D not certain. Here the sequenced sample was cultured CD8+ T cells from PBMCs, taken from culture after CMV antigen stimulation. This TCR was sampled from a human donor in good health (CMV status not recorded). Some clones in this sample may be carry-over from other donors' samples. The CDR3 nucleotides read TGTGCCAGCAGCCCGTTCCAGGATACGCAGTATTTT. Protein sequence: CASSPFQDTQYF.